A selection of T cell receptor beta chains follows, all from one sample in a study of regulatory and conventional T cells in RAG deficiency. Produced via immunoSEQ multiplex PCR; TCRdb's table is partial and in-frame only. The sample carries some 20,000 clones, about 92% recorded once. These data were also reused for a study on regulatory T cells.

The sequenced sample consisted of CD4+ T cells sorted from blood. The source is a human donor in good health. Each CDR3 is given with its conserved first and last residue. The D gene is left open where the match is weak. Expanded clones get a size class; other rows say once, few or many, or leave the size out.

J gene | clone size | D gene | V gene | CDR3 DNA | CDR3 protein
TRBJ2-5 | NA | NA | TRBV6-1 | TGCGCCAGCAGTCCTACAGGGACAGAGACCCAGTACTTC | CASSPTGTETQYF
TRBJ1-4 | NA | NA | TRBV19 | TGTGCCAGTAGTCCTCGGACCCGAGGGGTTGAAAAACTGTTTTTT | CASSPRTRGVEKLFF
TRBJ1-1 | NA | NA | TRBV5-1 | TGCGCCAGCAGCTTGCGCCAGATGAACACTGAAGCTTTCTTT | CASSLRQMNTEAFF
TRBJ1-3 | NA | TRBD1 | TRBV30 | TGTGCCTGGAGGGGGACAGGGGGAAACACCATATATTTT | CAWRGTGGNTIYF
TRBJ1-4 | NA | NA | TRBV27 | TGTGCCAGCAGTTACCGCAGGGGACGGGAACTGTTTTTT | CASSYRRGRELFF
TRBJ2-7 | NA | NA | TRBV13 | TGTGCCAGCAGCTTACAGGGCATGGATAACGAGCAGTACTTC | CASSLQGMDNEQYF
TRBJ1-2 | NA | NA | TRBV19 | TGTGCCAGTAGTACGAACAGGGATAACTATGGCTACACCTTC | CASSTNRDNYGYTF
TRBJ2-7 | NA | NA | TRBV11-3 | TGTGCCAGCAGCAGGGGAGCAGCAACCCGCGAGCAGTACTTC | CASSRGAATREQYF
TRBJ1-2 | NA | NA | TRBV19 | TGTGCCAGTAGTGTCCCCTGGGACGGGAGCTATGGCTACACCTTC | CASSVPWDGSYGYTF
TRBJ1-2 | NA | NA | TRBV5-1 | TGCGCCAGCAGCGTCAGGCCTAACTATGGCTACACCTTC | CASSVRPNYGYTF
TRBJ2-5 | NA | NA | TRBV7-8 | TGTGCCAGCAGCGCACTGCAGCAGGAGACCCAGTACTTC | CASSALQQETQYF
TRBJ2-5 | once | NA | TRBV6-5 | TGTGCCAGCAGTTACAAGGGGGGGCTTGGGACCCAGTACTTC | CASSYKGGLGTQYF
TRBJ2-7 | NA | NA | TRBV15 | TGTGCCACCAGCAGGGCTCAGACAGGAGGGGAGCAGTACTTC | CATSRAQTGGEQYF
TRBJ2-5 | NA | NA | TRBV5-1 | TGCGCCAGCAGCTTGTCTGGGGTAATGACTCAAGAGACCCAGTACTTC | CASSLSGVMTQETQYF
TRBJ2-1 | NA | NA | TRBV5-5 | TGTGCCAGCAGCTTTAATCGGGGGGCTAGATACAATGAGCAGTTCTTC | CASSFNRGARYNEQFF
TRBJ2-6 | NA | NA | TRBV29-1 | TGCAGCGCCACAGCCGGAAGCTCTGGGGCCAACGTCCTGACTTTC | CSATAGSSGANVLTF
TRBJ1-1 | NA | NA | TRBV5-1 | TGCGCCAGCAGCTTGCGGGGTTACACTGAAGCTTTCTTT | CASSLRGYTEAFF
TRBJ1-1 | few | TRBD1 | TRBV28 | TGTGCCAGCAGTATTACGACAGGGTGGCGAACTGAAGCTTTCTTT | CASSITTGWRTEAFF
TRBJ1-5 | once | TRBD1 | TRBV6-5 | TGTGCCAGCAGTACACAGGGGGTGGATCAGCCCCAGCATTTT | CASSTQGVDQPQHF
TRBJ1-5 | NA | NA | TRBV7-6 | TGTGCCAGCAGCTTGCAGGTCAATCAGCCCCAGCATTTT | CASSLQVNQPQHF
TRBJ2-3 | once | NA | TRBV4-1 | TGCGCCAGCAGCCAAGAGGGGGGATCGGAGCACACAGATACGCAGTATTTT | CASSQEGGSEHTDTQYF
TRBJ1-5 | once | NA | TRBV6-5 | TGTGCCAGCACCACCGGGACTCAGCCCCAGCATTTT | CASTTGTQPQHF
TRBJ2-2 | NA | NA | TRBV5-1 | TGCGCCAGCAGCTCGAGTCGGGAGCTGTTTTTT | CASSSSRELFF
TRBJ1-5 | NA | NA | TRBV28 | TGTGCCAGCAGTCCGGGGGAACCTTATCAGCCCCAGCATTTT | CASSPGEPYQPQHF
TRBJ2-7 | NA | NA | TRBV5-6 | TGTGCCAGCAGCTCCGGGACCGCCTACGAGCAGTACTTC | CASSSGTAYEQYF
TRBJ2-3 | NA | TRBD1 | TRBV5-1 | TGCGCCAGCAGCCCGGGACAGGGGATTGGAGATACGCAGTATTTT | CASSPGQGIGDTQYF
TRBJ1-5 | NA | NA | TRBV5-5 | TGTGCCAGCAGCTTCCAAGGACACTTAAATCAGCCCCAGCATTTT | CASSFQGHLNQPQHF
TRBJ2-1 | NA | NA | TRBV7-2 | TGTGCCAGCAGGAGAGACAGCCTGGAAGTCTTC | CASRRDSLEVF
TRBJ1-2 | few | NA | TRBV2 | TGTGCCGTAGGACGGGTTGACTATGGCTACACCTTC | CAVGRVDYGYTF
TRBJ2-1 | NA | TRBD2 | TRBV7-2 | TGTGCCAGCAGCCTCTTTCGACTAGCGGGAGCCTACAATGAGCAGTTCTTC | CASSLFRLAGAYNEQFF
TRBJ1-5 | NA | NA | TRBV5-5 | TGTGCCAGCAGGAGGACCTATAGCAATCAGCCCCAGCATTTT | CASRRTYSNQPQHF
TRBJ1-2 | NA | NA | TRBV28 | TGTGCCAGCAGAACGGCGAACCCAGCGCGCGTTGGCTACACCTTC | CASRTANPARVGYTF
TRBJ1-4 | NA | TRBD1 | TRBV5-6 | TGTGCCAGCAGCTCGACAGGGGCTCCACCAAGTAATGAAAAACTGTTTTTT | CASSSTGAPPSNEKLFF
TRBJ2-3 | NA | NA | TRBV5-1 | TGCGCCAGCAGCTTGGGATGGGGAGGCGCAGATACGCAGTATTTT | CASSLGWGGADTQYF
TRBJ1-6 | NA | TRBD1 | TRBV15 | TGTGCCACGCGACCGACAGGGCAGAATTCACCCCTCCACTTT | CATRPTGQNSPLHF
TRBJ2-5 | NA | TRBD2 | TRBV5-1 | TGCGCCAGCAGCTTGAAAGGACTAGCGGGGGGGAGGTCAGAGACCCAGTACTTC | CASSLKGLAGGRSETQYF
TRBJ2-3 | NA | NA | TRBV27 | TGTGCCAGCAGTCCGAGGCCCCGCACAGATACGCAGTATTTT | CASSPRPRTDTQYF
TRBJ1-1 | NA | NA | TRBV11-3 | TGTGCCAGCAGCTTAGGAGGAGGTTCGAACACTGAAGCTTTCTTT | CASSLGGGSNTEAFF
TRBJ2-1 | NA | TRBD2 | TRBV4-2 | TGTGCCAGCAGCCACGGCCTTCTATCGGGCGGGAGTCGGAATGAGCAGTTCTTC | CASSHGLLSGGSRNEQFF
TRBJ1-1 | NA | NA | TRBV2 | TGTGCCAGCAGTGTCCAGCCCAACACTGAAGCTTTCTTT | CASSVQPNTEAFF